This TCR beta chain was identified during a study of blood T cells in healthy people across ages. Then a second PCR, running about 6 to 12 cycles, was carried out with a sample-barcoded 5' primer and a J-beta primer mix. Via MiXCR, TCRdb re-called the 5' RACE reads, giving one row per CDR3 protein. The sample lists approximately 800,000 distinct CDR3 sequences; around 36% were seen once. This CDR3 has 11 amino acids. Germline CDR1 LGHNA, CDR2 YSLEER. Trimming left V 5 bases short and J 7 bases short, with 8 bases between. The V and J genes are TRBV4-3 and TRBJ1-1, with unresolved D. The TCR comes from a young man in good health. Sequencing was carried out using blood. The CDR3, as DNA: TGCGCCAGCAGCTACCGGGATGAAGCTTTCTTT. It specifies CASSYRDEAFF.